The 9 T cell receptor beta chains below all came from one sample that was sequenced in a study of shared clonotypes between healthy human individuals. The table came from immunoSEQ multiplex PCR; TCRdb's copy has only in-frame clones and leaves some out. The sample has about 580,000 clones; 95% to 98% are singletons. CD45RO negativity and positive selection for CCR7 defined naive CD8 cells, a population that excluded terminally differentiated effector memory CD45RA+ cells. The sequenced sample consisted of naive CD8+ T cells sorted from blood. These receptors all come from a young man in good health.

V is TRBV28 and J is TRBJ1-1, with 9 bases aligning to TRBD1. This CDR3 has 14 residues. The V gene end was trimmed by 5 bases and the J gene end by 4 bases; junction bases not matched to a gene: 5. CDR1 is MDHEN, CDR2 SYDVKM, per germline. DNA for the CDR3: TGTGCCAGCAGTCTACAGGGGGCGCTCACTGAAGCTTTCTTT. As protein: CASSLQGALTEAFF.

The J gene is TRBJ2-4, the V gene TRBV29-1; the D is unclear. With 0 bases removed from V and 9 bases from J, the gap between germline ends came to 18 bases. Germline V gene data show CDR1 as SQVTM and CDR2 as ANQGSEA. The CDR3 sequence is 15 residues long. CDR3 protein: CSVEDPGELPPIQYF. DNA of the CDR3: TGCAGCGTTGAAGATCCGGGCGAGCTACCCCCCATTCAGTACTTC. The complete variable domain, with remaining parts taken from reference TRBV29-1 and TRBJ2-4, reads SAVISQKPSRDICQRGTSLTIQCQVDSQVTMMFWYRQQPGQSLTLIATANQGSEATYESGFVIDKFPISRPNLTFSTLTVSNMSPEDSSIYLCSVEDPGELPPIQYFGAGTRLSVL.

The chain couples TRBV2 to TRBJ2-1; D gene ambiguous. The germline V gene encodes CDR1 SNHLY and CDR2 FYNNEI. Between the trimmed V and J ends, which lost 1 base and 1 base, there was a span of 5 bases. This CDR3 has 14 residues. The CDR3, as DNA: TGTGCCAGCAGTGAAGACATATCCTACAATGAGCAGTTCTTC. Residues: CASSEDISYNEQFF.

The J gene is TRBJ1-5, the V gene TRBV27, with TRBD1 matching over 9 bases. CDR1 and CDR2 from the germline V gene are MNHEY and SMNVEV (reference sequence). V gave up 6 bases and J gave up 6 bases; unmatched junction bases: 9. The CDR3 spans 15 residues. The CDR3 DNA follows: TGTGCCAGCAGCCCCCGGGACAGGGCGTCTCAGCCCCAGCATTTT. Amino acids: CASSPRDRASQPQHF.

The chain uses TRBV7-6 and TRBJ2-2; D possibly corresponds to TRBD2 (6 bases). Germline lookup yields CDR1 SGHVS and CDR2 FNYEAQ. The CDR3 runs to 16 residues. V lost 5 bases and J lost 7, with 20 bases in between. The CDR3 nucleotides are TGTGCCAGCAGCCCTGGGACTCGTGTTTCGGTCGGGGAGCTGTTTTTT. Translated: CASSPGTRVSVGELFF.

J is TRBJ2-3 and V is TRBV7-8; D unclear. The CDR3 covers 13 residues. In germline, CDR1 is SGHVS, CDR2 FQNEAQ. Deletions cut 5 bases from V and 5 bases from J, with 11 bases between. The CDR3 loop reads CASSHGVVDTQYF. CDR3 sequence (DNA): TGTGCCAGCAGCCACGGTGTGGTAGATACGCAGTATTTT. Supplemented by reference TRBV7-8 and TRBJ2-3, the full variable domain reads GAGVSQSPRYKVAKRGQDVALRCDPISGHVSLFWYQQALGQGPEFLTYFQNEAQLDKSGLPSDRFFAERPEGSVSTLKIQRTQQEDSAVYLCASSHGVVDTQYFGPGTRLTVL.

The rearrangement uses TRBV5-1 and TRBJ2-3; 12 nucleotides match TRBD1. CDR3 length: 18 amino acids. Unmatched junction bases numbered 13, after V lost 4 bases and J lost 4 bases. From germline, CDR1 is SGHRS and CDR2 YFSETQ. CDR3: CASSLHPGQGARADTQYF. CDR3 coding DNA: TGCGCCAGCAGCCTCCATCCGGGACAGGGGGCGCGGGCAGATACGCAGTATTTT. The variable domain in full, with the rest retrieved from reference TRBV5-1 and TRBJ2-3, is KAGVTQTPRYLIKTRGQQVTLSCSPISGHRSVSWYQQTPGQGLQFLFEYFSETQRNKGNFPGRFSGRQFSNSRSEMNVSTLELGDSALYLCASSLHPGQGARADTQYFGPGTRLTVL.

The chain links TRBV4-3 to TRBJ2-7; TRBD1 matches 12 bases. The V gene end was trimmed by 2 bases and the J gene end by 1 base; junction bases not matched to a gene: 12. The germline gives CDR1 LGHNA, CDR2 YSLEER. This CDR3 is 19 amino acids long. For the CDR3, the DNA is TGCGCCAGCAGCCAACGGCTACCGGGACAGGGGGCGCGTTCCTACGAGCAGTACTTC. Residues: CASSQRLPGQGARSYEQYF.

This chain joins TRBV2 and TRBJ1-2; a possible D gene is TRBD1 (6 bases). In germline, CDR1 is SNHLY, CDR2 FYNNEI. Trimming pared 5 bases from V and 3 bases from J, leaving 10 bases between. This CDR3 comprises 13 residues. The CDR3 loop reads CASSRRGYYGYTF. The DNA for the CDR3 is TGTGCCAGCAGTCGGAGGGGGTACTATGGCTACACCTTC.